The 22 T cell receptor beta chains below were found in one sample sequenced in a study of blood T cells in healthy people across ages. A second PCR, run for roughly 7 to 11 cycles, used a sample-barcoded 5' primer plus a J-beta primer mix. From the 5' RACE reads, TCRdb called clonotypes with MiXCR, one entry per CDR3 protein. The top ten hold 23% of the sample, which has fewer than 2 million distinct CDR3 sequences, approximately 40% seen once. The sample taken for sequencing was blood. Receptors were obtained from a human donor in good health.

The chain has TRBV6-2 or TRBV6-3 and TRBJ2-7, with D perhaps being TRBD1 or TRBD2 (5 bases each). The end of the DNA aligns better with TRBJ2-5, so the J call may be wrong. There are 16 residues in the CDR3. The V gene's germline CDR1 is MNHEY and CDR2 SVGEGT. The CDR3 region has the DNA TGTGCCAGCAGTTACCTCTCAGAGGGGTTAACGGAGACCCAGTACTTC. It specifies CASSYLSEGLTETQYF.

The chain links TRBV4-2 to TRBJ1-1; weak D call: TRBD1 (6 bases). Germline-derived CDR1 and CDR2 are LGHNA and YNFKEQ. The CDR3 covers 16 residues. V was clipped by 0 bases and J by 1 base, with 12 bases between them. CDR3 nucleotides: TGTGCCAGCAGCCAAGAACCAGGGGTGCGGAACACTGAAGCTTTCTTT. Protein: CASSQEPGVRNTEAFF.

This clonotype has at least ten counts. This chain joins TRBV28 and TRBJ2-1; the match to TRBD2 covers 7 bases. After removal of 3 bases from V and 4 bases from J, the junction contained 6 bases not matched to a gene. CDR3 length equals 15 residues. Germline-derived CDR1 and CDR2 are MDHEN and SYDVKM. CDR3 region: CASSLGGTIYNEQFF. CDR3 nucleotides: TGTGCCAGCAGTTTGGGGGGGACTATTTACAATGAGCAGTTCTTC.

The CDR3 protein is CASSQEQDSYGYTF. CDR3 nucleotide sequence: TGCGCCAGCAGCCAGGAACAGGATAGCTATGGCTACACCTTC. This rearrangement joins TRBV4-1 to TRBJ1-2; D may be TRBD1 (5 bases). V lost 3 bases, J lost 4 bases, and 12 bases lay in between. This CDR3 is 14 amino acids long. CDR1 and CDR2 from the germline V gene are MGHRA and YSYEKL.

Points on this clonotype: Relative to the germline gene, one junction end is altered; a read error may explain this. The J gene is TRBJ2-1, the V gene TRBV5-6; D is perhaps TRBD1 (5 bases). CDR1 is SGHDT and CDR2 is YYEEEE in the germline V gene. CDR3 length: 12 residues. CDR3 amino acids: CTSSAGASEQFF. CDR3 DNA: TGTACCAGCAGCGCTGGGGCTTCTGAGCAGTTCTTC.

Only a few counts were recorded for this clonotype. The J gene is TRBJ2-1, the V gene TRBV4-3; no clear D gene. The CDR3 is 17 residues long. CDR1 is LGHNA, CDR2 YSLEER, per germline. V was cut by 4 bases and J by 2 bases, with 18 bases left in between. DNA of the CDR3: TGCGCCAGCAGCCGTCTCTTAGACCCAAAAGCCTACAATGAGCAGTTCTTC. Its protein product is CASSRLLDPKAYNEQFF.

This chain uses TRBV10-3 with TRBJ1-2; 9 positions agree with TRBD1. CDR1 is ENHRY, CDR2 SYGVKD, per germline. J lost 4 bases, V lost 8 bases, and 5 bases had no gene match. The CDR3 length is 13 residues. The CDR3 bases are TGTGCCATCGGAAAGACAGGGGGCTATGGCTACACCTTC. It yields the protein CAIGKTGGYGYTF.

This clonotype appeared a few times. The chain carries TRBV5-6 and TRBJ2-3; D unclear. V shed 4 bases and J shed 2 bases, with 11 bases lying between them. The CDR3 consists of 14 residues. Germline CDR1 and CDR2: SGHDT and YYEEEE. CDR3 coding DNA: TGTGCCAGCAGCATGAGAGTCCCCACAGATACGCAGTATTTT. Its translation is CASSMRVPTDTQYF.

This sequence joins TRBV7-8 and TRBJ2-2; TRBD1 matches 10 bases. Trimming cost V 5 bases and J 7 bases; bases outside gene matches: 7. CDR3 length: 15 amino acids. From germline, CDR1 is SGHVS and CDR2 FQNEAQ. The chain's CDR3 is CASSIGTGVVGELFF. The CDR3 bases are TGTGCCAGCAGCATCGGGACAGGGGTGGTCGGGGAGCTGTTTTTT.

V usage is TRBV30 and J usage is TRBJ1-2, with 8 bases identical to TRBD1. CDR1 GTSNPN and CDR2 SVGIG come from the germline V gene (reference sequence). J gave up 3 bases and V 0 bases, and 12 bases lay outside the gene matches. The CDR3 runs to 17 residues. The CDR3 DNA sequence: TGTGCCTGGAGTGTACTTGGGACAGGAGTTGGGGACTATGGCTACACCTTC. It yields the protein CAWSVLGTGVGDYGYTF.

The table lists this clonotype with a few counts. The chain is built from TRBV12-3 or TRBV12-4 and TRBJ2-3; possibly TRBD1 for D (6 bases). The germline V and J ends were trimmed by 4 bases and 2 bases, with 25 bases remaining between them. This CDR3 region has 19 residues. The CDR3 DNA is TGTGCCAGCAGTTCATCTATATGGGGGCCCCACCCCAACACAGATACGCAGTATTTT. Its protein is CASSSSIWGPHPNTDTQYF.

The genes are TRBV20-1 and TRBJ2-2; D call uncertain. This CDR3 is built from 13 residues. V gave up 5 bases and J gave up 3 bases, with 10 bases separating them. Germline CDR1 and CDR2: DFQATT and SNEGSKA (reference sequence). The CDR3 reads CSAGKWDTGELFF. For the CDR3, the DNA is TGCAGTGCTGGGAAATGGGACACCGGGGAGCTGTTTTTT.

This clonotype was observed at least ten times. V usage is TRBV12-3 or TRBV12-4 and J usage is TRBJ2-2; 11 bases are a match to TRBD1. The CDR3 totals 16 residues. V lost 5 bases and J lost 5; bases outside the gene matches: 7. CDR3: CASSPGQGGWTGELFF. CDR3 coding DNA: TGTGCCAGCAGTCCGGGACAGGGGGGCTGGACCGGGGAGCTGTTTTTT.

V and J are TRBV4-1 and TRBJ2-7; D gene ambiguous. Per the germline V gene, CDR1 is MGHRA and CDR2 is YSYEKL. Trimming removed 6 bases at V and 0 bases at J, with 12 bases between. The CDR3 has 14 residues. CDR3 region: CASRPWGNSYEQYF. In DNA form, the CDR3 reads TGCGCCAGCAGGCCGTGGGGAAACTCCTACGAGCAGTACTTC.

The chain uses TRBV3-1 and TRBJ2-7; TRBD1 or TRBD2 may be the D gene (7 bases each). Deletions cut 0 bases from V and 6 bases from J, with 15 bases between. The CDR3 totals 15 residues. The germline V gene has CDR1 LGHDT and CDR2 YNNKEL (reference sequence). The CDR3 here is CASSQEGRGQGEQYF. The CDR3 DNA reads TGTGCCAGCAGCCAAGAAGGGAGGGGGCAAGGCGAGCAGTACTTC.

This clonotype has a handful of counts. This chain joins TRBV10-3 and TRBJ2-5; no reliable D call. The CDR3 contains 15 residues. V lost 0 bases and J lost 5, with 13 bases in between. Germline V gives CDR1 ENHRY, CDR2 SYGVKD. The CDR3 DNA follows: TGTGCCATCAGTGAGTCGACACCGAGTAGGGAGACCCAGTACTTC. It encodes CAISESTPSRETQYF.

This clonotype was recorded a few times. The V call is TRBV29-1, the J call TRBJ2-1; the match to TRBD1 covers 9 bases. The length of the CDR3 is 17 residues. Germline trimming cut 6 bases from V and 5 bases from J; bases unmatched to any gene: 17. The V gene's germline CDR1 is SQVTM and CDR2 ANQGSEA. The CDR3 region is CSVIGTGSGLAHNEQFF. CDR3 nucleotide sequence: TGCAGCGTAATAGGGACAGGGAGCGGTTTGGCGCACAATGAGCAGTTCTTC.

The chain links TRBV7-9 to TRBJ2-7; possible D gene TRBD1, 6 bases. Germline CDR1 and CDR2: SEHNR and FQNEAQ (reference sequence). V was clipped by 5 bases and J by 1 base, with 21 bases between them. The CDR3 totals 17 residues. CDR3 bases: TGTGCCAGCAGCCCGTCCCCTGCGAGACAGGAGTCCTACGAGCAGTACTTC. It encodes CASSPSPARQESYEQYF. The full variable domain, in which reference TRBV7-9 and TRBJ2-7 provide the parts outside the CDR3, is DTGVSQNPRHKITKRGQNVTFRCDPISEHNRLYWYRQTLGQGPEFLTYFQNEAQLEKSRLLSDRFSAERPKGSFSTLEIQRTEQGDSAMYLCASSPSPARQESYEQYFGPGTRLTVT.

The chain joins TRBV7-9 to TRBJ2-7; D is undetermined. The CDR3 runs 13 residues. The V gene's germline CDR1 is SEHNR and CDR2 FQNEAQ (reference sequence). The V gene lost 5 bases and the J gene lost 3 bases, with 11 bases spanning the gap. CDR3 protein: CASSRPANYEQYF. CDR3 nucleotides: TGTGCCAGCAGCCGACCCGCCAACTACGAGCAGTACTTC.

The V and J genes are TRBV11-2 and TRBJ2-4; D is undetermined. The ends were cut back, 2 bases at V and 4 bases at J, with 9 bases in the middle. This CDR3 is built from 14 residues. Germline values: CDR1 SGHAT, CDR2 FQNNGV. Here the CDR3 reads CASSLSDIKNIQYF. The CDR3 bases are TGTGCCAGCAGCTTAAGTGACATTAAAAACATTCAGTACTTC.

This clonotype was seen just once. One junction end disagrees with the germline gene, perhaps due to a read error. The V and J genes are TRBV7-7 and TRBJ1-1, with D perhaps TRBD1 (6 bases). The germline V gene encodes CDR1 SSHAT and CDR2 FNYEAQ (reference sequence). The CDR3 loop spans 14 amino acids. The CDR3 coding sequence is TGTGCTAGCACCCAGGGGACGGTGAACACTGAAGCTTTCTTT. It is translated as CASTQGTVNTEAFF. Looking up the rest from reference TRBV7-7 and TRBJ1-1 gives the full variable domain: GAGVSQSPRYKVTKRGQDVTLRCDPISSHATLYWYQQALGQGPEFLTYFNYEAQPDKSGLPSDRFSAERPEGSISTLTIQRTEQRDSAMYRCASTQGTVNTEAFFGQGTRLTVV.

J is TRBJ1-5 and V is TRBV12-3 or TRBV12-4, with TRBD1 identical over 8 bases. The CDR3 sequence is 16 residues long. Germline trimming cut 6 bases from V and 1 base from J; bases unmatched to any gene: 8. The CDR3 DNA is TGTGCCAGCAGCCCTGGACAGGGTGAGAGCAATCAGCCCCAGCATTTT. This codes for CASSPGQGESNQPQHF.